The entry below gives a single T cell receptor beta chain sequence along with its context. The antigen is unknown. These data originate in a study of cytomegalovirus exposure and HLA in healthy donors. Germline CDR1 is MGHRA and CDR2 is YSYEKL. CDR3 length equals 17 residues. Germline trimming cut 3 bases from V and 9 bases from J; bases unmatched to any gene: 13. This table comes from immunoSEQ multiplex PCR, and its TCRdb copy is limited to in-frame clones, with some not included. The sample holds around 350,000 clones, about nine tenths seen once. Study observations and caveats: Reportedly, cytomegalovirus status was diagnosed with high sensitivity and specificity.

The chain has TRBV4-1 and TRBJ2-1; 11 bases line up with TRBD2. This clonotype originated in a woman between 18 and 29 years old in good health and CMV-seronegative. Material: PBMCs. The CDR3 DNA is TGCGCCAGCAGCCAGAATACGGGACTAGCGGTGTTTTTTGAGCAGTTCTTC. This codes for CASSQNTGLAVFFEQFF.